The present T cell receptor (beta chain) was sequenced within a study of blood T cell repertoires in COVID-19. Looking at the study overall: Acute and convalescent COVID-19 samples came from the United States, Italy and Spain.

The V gene end was trimmed by 4 bases and the J gene end by 4 bases; junction bases not matched to a gene: 6. This CDR3 is 15 amino acids long. CDR1 is SGHRS, CDR2 YFSETQ, per germline. Original handling: Reference gene primer amplification gave nucleated cell count estimates. Generated by immunoSEQ multiplex PCR, the TCRdb table keeps only in-frame clones and is missing some. V and J calls and clone size are as listed in that table; D and trimming were resolved from the DNA. Here the sample spans around 93,000 clones, around 81% being singletons. The receptor comes from a man aged 60-69 years with acute or convalescent COVID-19. The rearrangement joins TRBV5-1 to TRBJ2-1; 9 bases fit TRBD1. Sequencing used peripheral blood. In DNA, the CDR3 is TGCGCCAGCAGCACCACAGGGGGCAGTTACAATGAGCAGTTCTTC. This gives the protein CASSTTGGSYNEQFF.